The next 5 T cell receptor beta chains were all read from a single sample in a study of CD8 T cells in ankylosing spondylitis. General study findings and limits: A TCR beta motif made of fewer than 10 highly homologous variants seemed typical of ankylosing spondylitis blood.

Their recognized antigens are unknown. TCRdb called the 5' RACE reads again in MiXCR, with one record for every CDR3 protein. Of around 490,000 distinct CDR3 sequences listed, roughly 5.2% are singletons. The sample consisted of blood, either unsorted or a sorted T cell fraction (not recorded which). The receptors originated from a male donor with ankylosing spondylitis.

This clonotype was observed at least ten times. The genes are TRBV5-4 and TRBJ1-1; D remains ambiguous. The ends were cut back, 3 bases at V and 1 base at J, with 4 bases in the middle. The CDR3 is 12 amino acids. The V gene's germline CDR1 is SGHNT and CDR2 YYREEE (reference sequence). The CDR3 reads CASSYRNTEAFF. The DNA for the CDR3 is TGTGCCAGCAGCTACAGGAACACTGAAGCTTTCTTT. The complete variable domain, with remaining parts taken from reference TRBV5-4 and TRBJ1-1, reads ETGVTQSPTHLIKTRGQQVTLRCSSQSGHNTVSWYQQALGQGPQFIFQYYREEENGRGNFPPRFSGLQFPNYSSELNVNALELDDSALYLCASSYRNTEAFFGQGTRLTVV.

This clonotype was picked up a small number of times. The genes are TRBV4-3 and TRBJ2-7; unclear D gene. Looked up from germline, CDR1 is LGHNA and CDR2 is YSLEER. The CDR3 sequence is 13 residues long. V gave up 4 bases and J gave up 6 bases, with 13 bases separating them. CDR3 sequence reads: CASSRDLESEQYF. For the CDR3, the DNA is TGCGCCAGCAGCCGGGATTTAGAGAGCGAGCAGTACTTC.

This clonotype was detected once. The V and J genes are TRBV14 and TRBJ2-1; D is undetermined. Germline assignment: CDR1 SGHDN and CDR2 FVKESK. V was shortened by 1 base and J by 9 bases, with 10 bases between the two germline ends. The CDR3 sequence is 13 residues long. In DNA form, the CDR3 reads TGTGCCAGCAGCCAAGTGTGGGATGTTGAGCAGTTCTTC. It codes for CASSQVWDVEQFF.

This clonotype showed up just a few times. The chain links TRBV18 to TRBJ2-7, with TRBD1 identical over 11 bases. The V and J ends lost 3 bases and 6 bases, in that order; junction bases with no gene match: 16. The germline CDR1 and CDR2 sequences are KGHSH and LQKENI. The length of the CDR3 is 18 residues. For the CDR3, the DNA is TGTGCCAGCTCACCTAGTAGGACAGGGGGCTTGCTTTCTCCCGAGCAGTACTTC. As protein: CASSPSRTGGLLSPEQYF.

This clonotype was seen ten or more times. The CDR3 DNA reads TGTGCCATCAGACCGGGACAGGGTCAAGAGACCCAGTACTTC. Protein sequence: CAIRPGQGQETQYF. The chain has TRBV10-3 and TRBJ2-5; 9 bases are shared with TRBD1. The V segment lost 6 bases and the J segment 2 bases; nucleotides outside the gene matches: 4. Per the germline V gene, CDR1 is ENHRY and CDR2 is SYGVKD. The CDR3 totals 14 residues.